This record covers a single TCR beta chain. The antigen is undetermined. This sample was included in a study of cytomegalovirus exposure and HLA in healthy donors. Study information: HLA-typed donors were the source of about 85 million unique TCRs, which an early data release held. Study outcomes and limitations: With high specificity and sensitivity, the classifier reportedly diagnosed cytomegalovirus status.

The PCR used 60 Vbeta and 13 Jbeta primers. Repertoires were generated with immunoSEQ multiplex PCR, while TCRdb's copy carries only in-frame clones and drops some. The table shows about 110,000 clones, with 69% occurring only once. Germline loops: CDR1 KGHSH, CDR2 LQKENI. This CDR3 contains 13 residues. With 3 bases clipped from V and 8 bases from J, the junction kept 6 bases outside the gene matches. This chain uses TRBV18 with TRBJ1-2, with 7 bases matching TRBD1. Sequenced input: PBMCs. The sequence derives from a woman in her seventies in good health and CMV-seropositive. CDR3 amino acids: CASSPAEGAGYTF. The DNA for the CDR3 is TGTGCCAGCTCACCCGCTGAGGGGGCCGGCTACACCTTC.